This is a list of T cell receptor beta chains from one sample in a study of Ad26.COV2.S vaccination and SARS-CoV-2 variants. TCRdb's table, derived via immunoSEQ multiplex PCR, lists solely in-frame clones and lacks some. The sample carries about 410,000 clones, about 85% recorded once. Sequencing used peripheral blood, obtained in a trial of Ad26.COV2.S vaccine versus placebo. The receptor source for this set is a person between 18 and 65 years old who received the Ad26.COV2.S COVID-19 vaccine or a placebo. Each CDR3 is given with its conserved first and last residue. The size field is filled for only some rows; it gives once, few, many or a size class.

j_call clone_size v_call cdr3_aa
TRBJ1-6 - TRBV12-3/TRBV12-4 CASSRGASPLHF
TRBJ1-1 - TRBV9 CASSEDRANTEAFF
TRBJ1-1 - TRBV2 CASRDRGTENTEAFF
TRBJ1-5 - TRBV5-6 CASSTGHGLNQPQHF
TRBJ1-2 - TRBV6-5 CASSRSNYGYTF
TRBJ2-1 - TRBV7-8 CASSATVYNEQFF
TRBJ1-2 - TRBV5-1 CASSSGEQSYGYTF
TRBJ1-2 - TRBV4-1 CASSQLEGAGGMVFYGYTF
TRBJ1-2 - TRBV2 CASNQGGGYTF
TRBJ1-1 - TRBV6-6 CASRPPGQGKNTEAFF
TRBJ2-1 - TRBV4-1 CASSRGQGAVDEQFF
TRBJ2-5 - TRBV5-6 CASSLGPGGTQETQYF
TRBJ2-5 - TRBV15 CATSREGATRVETQYF
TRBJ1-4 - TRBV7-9 CASSPAGLTNEKLFF
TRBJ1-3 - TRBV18 CASLTGRGNTIYF
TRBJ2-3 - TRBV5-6 CASSQGGMGPDTQYF
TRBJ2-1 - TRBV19 CASSMGRTSGGERQFF
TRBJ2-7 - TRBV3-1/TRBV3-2 CASSFQGAGYYEQYF
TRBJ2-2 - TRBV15 CATSRGNTGELFF
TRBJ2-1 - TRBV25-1 CASKGHEQFF
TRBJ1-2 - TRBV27 CASSFGGDLYGYTF
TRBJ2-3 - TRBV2 CATNQPVRPDTQYF
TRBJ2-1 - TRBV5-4 CASSLALAEQFF
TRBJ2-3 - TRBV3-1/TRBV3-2 CASSHGAGNGDTQYF
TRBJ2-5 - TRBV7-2 CASSFHQETQYF
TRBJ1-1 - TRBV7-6 CASSLAVGTNGGAFF
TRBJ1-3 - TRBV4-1 CASSQEAQVVSGNTIYF
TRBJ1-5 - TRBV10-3 CAISEAYSNQPQHF
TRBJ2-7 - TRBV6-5 CASSNSYEQYF
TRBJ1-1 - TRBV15 CATSRGTGETNTEAFF
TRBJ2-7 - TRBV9 CASSVNRASEQYF
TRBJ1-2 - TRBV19 CASSIGVGYTF
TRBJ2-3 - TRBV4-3 CASSQEAGAKQYF
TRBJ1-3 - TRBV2 CASSRQGASGNTIYF
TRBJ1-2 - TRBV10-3 CAIDKGGLYGYTF
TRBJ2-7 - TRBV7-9 CASSSYRVHEQYF
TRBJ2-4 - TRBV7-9 CASSRLVAGGSKNIQYF
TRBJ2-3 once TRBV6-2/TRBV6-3 CASSYSAGGSTDTQYF
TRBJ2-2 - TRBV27 CASSLREAGELFF
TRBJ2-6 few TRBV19 CASSMGRGRVSGANVLTF